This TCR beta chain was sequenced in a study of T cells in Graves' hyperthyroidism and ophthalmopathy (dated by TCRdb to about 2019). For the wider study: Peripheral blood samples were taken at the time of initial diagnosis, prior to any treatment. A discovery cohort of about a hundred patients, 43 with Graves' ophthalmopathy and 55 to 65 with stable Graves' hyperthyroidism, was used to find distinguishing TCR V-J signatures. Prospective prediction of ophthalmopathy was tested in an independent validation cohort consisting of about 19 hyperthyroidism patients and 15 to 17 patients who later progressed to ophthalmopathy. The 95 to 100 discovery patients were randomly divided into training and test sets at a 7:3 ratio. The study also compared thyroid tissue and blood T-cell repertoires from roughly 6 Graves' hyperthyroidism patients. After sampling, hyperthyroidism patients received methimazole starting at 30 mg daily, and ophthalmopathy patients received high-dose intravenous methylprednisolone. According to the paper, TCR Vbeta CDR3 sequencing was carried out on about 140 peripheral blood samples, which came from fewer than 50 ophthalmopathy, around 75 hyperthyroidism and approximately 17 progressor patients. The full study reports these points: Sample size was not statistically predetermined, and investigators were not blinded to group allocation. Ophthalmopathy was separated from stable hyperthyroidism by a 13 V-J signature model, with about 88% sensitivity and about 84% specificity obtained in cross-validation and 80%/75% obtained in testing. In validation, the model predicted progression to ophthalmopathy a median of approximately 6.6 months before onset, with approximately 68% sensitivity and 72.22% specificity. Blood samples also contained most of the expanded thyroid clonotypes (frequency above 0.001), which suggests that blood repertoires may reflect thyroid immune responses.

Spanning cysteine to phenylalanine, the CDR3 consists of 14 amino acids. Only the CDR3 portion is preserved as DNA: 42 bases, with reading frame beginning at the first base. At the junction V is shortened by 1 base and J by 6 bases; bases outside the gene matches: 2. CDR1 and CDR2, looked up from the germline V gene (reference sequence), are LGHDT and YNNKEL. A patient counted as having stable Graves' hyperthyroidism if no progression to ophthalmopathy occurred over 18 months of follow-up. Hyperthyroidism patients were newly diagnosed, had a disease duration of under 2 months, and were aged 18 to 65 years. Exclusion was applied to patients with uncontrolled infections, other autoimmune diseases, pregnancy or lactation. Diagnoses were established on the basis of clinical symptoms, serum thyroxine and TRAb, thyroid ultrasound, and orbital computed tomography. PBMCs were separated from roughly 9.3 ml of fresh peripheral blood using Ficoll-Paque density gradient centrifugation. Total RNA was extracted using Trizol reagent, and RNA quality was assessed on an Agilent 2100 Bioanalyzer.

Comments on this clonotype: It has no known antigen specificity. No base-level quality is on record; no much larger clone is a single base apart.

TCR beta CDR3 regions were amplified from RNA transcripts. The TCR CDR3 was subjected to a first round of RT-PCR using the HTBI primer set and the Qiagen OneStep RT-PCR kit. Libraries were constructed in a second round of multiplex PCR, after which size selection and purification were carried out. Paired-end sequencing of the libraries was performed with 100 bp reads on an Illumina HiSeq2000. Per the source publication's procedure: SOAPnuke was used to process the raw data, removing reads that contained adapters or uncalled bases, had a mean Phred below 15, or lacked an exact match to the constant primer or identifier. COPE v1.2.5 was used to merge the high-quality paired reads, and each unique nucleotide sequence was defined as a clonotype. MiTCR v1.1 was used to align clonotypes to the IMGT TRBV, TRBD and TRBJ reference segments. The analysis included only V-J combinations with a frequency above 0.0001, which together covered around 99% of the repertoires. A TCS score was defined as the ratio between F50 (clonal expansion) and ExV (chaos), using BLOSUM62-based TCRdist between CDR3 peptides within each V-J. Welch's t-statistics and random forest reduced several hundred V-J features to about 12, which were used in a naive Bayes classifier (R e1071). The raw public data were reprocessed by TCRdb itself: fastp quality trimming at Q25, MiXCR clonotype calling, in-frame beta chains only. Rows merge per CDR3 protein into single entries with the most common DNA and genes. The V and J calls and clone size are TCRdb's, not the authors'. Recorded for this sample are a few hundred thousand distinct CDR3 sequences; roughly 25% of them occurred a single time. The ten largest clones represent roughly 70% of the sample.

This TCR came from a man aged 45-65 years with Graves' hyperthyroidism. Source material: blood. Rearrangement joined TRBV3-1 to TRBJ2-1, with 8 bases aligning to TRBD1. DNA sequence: TGTGCCAGCAGCCAAGCGACAGGGGCCAATGAGCAGTTCTTC. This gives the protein CASSQATGANEQFF.